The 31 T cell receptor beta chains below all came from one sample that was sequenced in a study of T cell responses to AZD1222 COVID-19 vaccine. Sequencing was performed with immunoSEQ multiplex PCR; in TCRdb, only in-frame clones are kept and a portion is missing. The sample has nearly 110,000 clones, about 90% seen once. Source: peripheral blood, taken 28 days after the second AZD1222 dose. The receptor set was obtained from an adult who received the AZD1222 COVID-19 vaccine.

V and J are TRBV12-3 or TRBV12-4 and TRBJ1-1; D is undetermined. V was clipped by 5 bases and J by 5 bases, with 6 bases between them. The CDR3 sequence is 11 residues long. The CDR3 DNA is TGTGCCAGCAGTCCCCGAACTGAAGCTTTCTTT. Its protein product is CASSPRTEAFF.

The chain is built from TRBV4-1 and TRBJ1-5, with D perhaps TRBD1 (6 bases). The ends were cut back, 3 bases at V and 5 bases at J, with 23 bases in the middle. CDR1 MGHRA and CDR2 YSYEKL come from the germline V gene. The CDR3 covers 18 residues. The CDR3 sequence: CASSHSRDTKGGDQPQHF. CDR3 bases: TGCGCCAGCAGCCACTCTCGGGACACCAAGGGTGGGGATCAGCCCCAGCATTTT.

This CDR3 is CAISDGGGSIRGYTF. The CDR3 DNA is TGTGCCATCAGTGACGGGGGGGGCTCGATTAGGGGCTACACCTTC. V usage is TRBV10-3 and J usage is TRBJ1-2; D is possibly TRBD1 (6 bases). Germline CDR1 is ENHRY and CDR2 is SYGVKD. The V and J ends lost 3 bases and 8 bases respectively, with 19 bases between them. CDR3 size: 15 residues.

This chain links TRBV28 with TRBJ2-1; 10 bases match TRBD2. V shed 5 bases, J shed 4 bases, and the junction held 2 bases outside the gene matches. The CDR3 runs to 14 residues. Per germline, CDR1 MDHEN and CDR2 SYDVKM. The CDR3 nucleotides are TGTGCCAGCAGTCTAGCGGGGGTGTACAATGAGCAGTTCTTC. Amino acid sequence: CASSLAGVYNEQFF.

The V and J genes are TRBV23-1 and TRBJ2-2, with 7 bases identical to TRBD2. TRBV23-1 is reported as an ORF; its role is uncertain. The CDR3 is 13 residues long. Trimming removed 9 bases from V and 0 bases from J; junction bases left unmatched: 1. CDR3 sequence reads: CASGGANTGELFF. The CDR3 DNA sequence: TGCGCCAGTGGGGGGGCGAACACCGGGGAGCTGTTTTTT.

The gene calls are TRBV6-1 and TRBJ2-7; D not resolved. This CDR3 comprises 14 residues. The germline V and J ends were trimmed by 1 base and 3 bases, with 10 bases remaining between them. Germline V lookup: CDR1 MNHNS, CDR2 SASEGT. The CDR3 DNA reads TGTGCCAGCAGTGAAGGGGGTGTCTTCTACGAGCAGTACTTC. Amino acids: CASSEGGVFYEQYF.

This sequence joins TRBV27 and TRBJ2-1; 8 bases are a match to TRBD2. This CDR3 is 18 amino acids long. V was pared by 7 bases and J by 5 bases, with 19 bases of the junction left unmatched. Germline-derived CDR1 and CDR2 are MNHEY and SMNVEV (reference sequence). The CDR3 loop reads CASNLRSRAGDHDNEQFF. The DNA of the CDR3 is TGTGCCAGCAATCTAAGATCCCGAGCGGGGGATCACGACAATGAGCAGTTCTTC.

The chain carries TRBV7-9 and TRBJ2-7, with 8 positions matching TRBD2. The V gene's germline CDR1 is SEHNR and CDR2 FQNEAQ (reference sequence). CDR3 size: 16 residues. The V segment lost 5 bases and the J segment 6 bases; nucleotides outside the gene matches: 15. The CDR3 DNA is TGTGCCAGCAGCGCGGTCGGGATCGGGACTAGGTCCGAGCAGTACTTC. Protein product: CASSAVGIGTRSEQYF.

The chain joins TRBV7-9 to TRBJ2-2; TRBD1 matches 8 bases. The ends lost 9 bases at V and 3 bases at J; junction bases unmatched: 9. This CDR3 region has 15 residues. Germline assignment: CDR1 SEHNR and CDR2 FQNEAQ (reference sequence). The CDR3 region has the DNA TGTGCCAGTGAAGACAGGGGCCTTTACACCGGGGAGCTGTTTTTT. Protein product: CASEDRGLYTGELFF.

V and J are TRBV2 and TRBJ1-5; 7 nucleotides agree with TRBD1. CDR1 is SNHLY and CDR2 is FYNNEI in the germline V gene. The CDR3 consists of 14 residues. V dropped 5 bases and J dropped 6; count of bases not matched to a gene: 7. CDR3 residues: CASSPPTGLQPQHF. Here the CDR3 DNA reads TGTGCCAGCAGTCCCCCGACAGGGCTTCAGCCCCAGCATTTT.

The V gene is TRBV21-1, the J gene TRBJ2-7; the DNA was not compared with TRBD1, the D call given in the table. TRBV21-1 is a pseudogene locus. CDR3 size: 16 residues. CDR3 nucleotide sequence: TGTGCCAGCAGCCCTGACCCGACAGGGGTGCCCTACGAGCAGTACTTC. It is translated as CASSPDPTGVPYEQYF.

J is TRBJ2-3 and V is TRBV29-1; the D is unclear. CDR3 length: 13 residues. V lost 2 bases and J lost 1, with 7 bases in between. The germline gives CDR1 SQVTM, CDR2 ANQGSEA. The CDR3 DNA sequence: TGCAGCGTTGAAAACCGGGGCACAGATACGCAGTATTTT. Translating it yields CSVENRGTDTQYF.

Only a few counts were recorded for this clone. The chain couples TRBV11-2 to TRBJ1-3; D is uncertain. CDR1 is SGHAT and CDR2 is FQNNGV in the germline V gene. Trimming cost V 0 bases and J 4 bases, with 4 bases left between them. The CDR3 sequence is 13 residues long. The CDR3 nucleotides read TGTGCCAGCAGCTTAGAACCCGGAAACACCATATATTTT. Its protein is CASSLEPGNTIYF.

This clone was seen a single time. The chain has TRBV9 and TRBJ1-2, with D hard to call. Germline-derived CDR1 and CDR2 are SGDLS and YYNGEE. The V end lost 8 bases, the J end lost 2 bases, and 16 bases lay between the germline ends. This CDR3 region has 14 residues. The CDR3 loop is CASGKGSLNYGYTF. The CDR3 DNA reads TGTGCCAGTGGGAAGGGCTCTTTGAACTATGGCTACACCTTC.

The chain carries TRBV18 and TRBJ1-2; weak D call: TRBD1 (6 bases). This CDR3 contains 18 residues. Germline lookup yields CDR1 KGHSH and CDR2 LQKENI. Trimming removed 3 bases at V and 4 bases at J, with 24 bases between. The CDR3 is CASSPNSGQSASPYGYTF. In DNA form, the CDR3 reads TGTGCCAGCTCACCCAACTCCGGACAGTCCGCCAGCCCCTATGGCTACACCTTC.

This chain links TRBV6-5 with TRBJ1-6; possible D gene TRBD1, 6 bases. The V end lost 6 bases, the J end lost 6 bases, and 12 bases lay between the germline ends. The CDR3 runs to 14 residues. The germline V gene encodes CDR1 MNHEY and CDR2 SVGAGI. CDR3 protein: CASRVQGSNSPLHF. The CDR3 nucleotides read TGTGCCAGCAGAGTCCAGGGGTCTAATTCACCCCTCCACTTT.

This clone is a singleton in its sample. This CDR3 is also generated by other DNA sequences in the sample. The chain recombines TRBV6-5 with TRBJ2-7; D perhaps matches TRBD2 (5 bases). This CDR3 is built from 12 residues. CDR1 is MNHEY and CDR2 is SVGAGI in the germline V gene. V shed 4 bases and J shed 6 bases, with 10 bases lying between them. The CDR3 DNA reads TGTGCCAGCAGTTTCGGACTCGGCGAGCAGTACTTC. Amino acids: CASSFGLGEQYF.

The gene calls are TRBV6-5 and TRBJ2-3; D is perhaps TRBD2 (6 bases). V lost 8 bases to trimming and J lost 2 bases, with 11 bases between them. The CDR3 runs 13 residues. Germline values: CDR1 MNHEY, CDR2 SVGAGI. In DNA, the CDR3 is TGTGCCAGCCAACTAGCCCTCACAGATACGCAGTATTTT. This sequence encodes CASQLALTDTQYF.

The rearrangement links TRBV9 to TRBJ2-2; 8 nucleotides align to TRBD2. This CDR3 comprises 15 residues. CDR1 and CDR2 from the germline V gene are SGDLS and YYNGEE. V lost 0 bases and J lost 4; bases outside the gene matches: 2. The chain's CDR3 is CASSVVGTSTGELFF. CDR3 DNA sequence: TGTGCCAGCAGCGTAGTCGGGACTAGCACCGGGGAGCTGTTTTTT.

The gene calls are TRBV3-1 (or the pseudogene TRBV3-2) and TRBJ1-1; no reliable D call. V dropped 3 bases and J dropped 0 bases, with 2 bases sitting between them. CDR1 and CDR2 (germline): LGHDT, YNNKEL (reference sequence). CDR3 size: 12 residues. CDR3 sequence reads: CASSHLNTEAFF. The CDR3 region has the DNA TGTGCCAGCAGCCACTTGAACACTGAAGCTTTCTTT.

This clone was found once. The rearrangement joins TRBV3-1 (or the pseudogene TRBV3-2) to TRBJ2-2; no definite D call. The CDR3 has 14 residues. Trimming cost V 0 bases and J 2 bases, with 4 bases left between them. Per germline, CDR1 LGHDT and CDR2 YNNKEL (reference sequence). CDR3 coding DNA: TGTGCCAGCAGCCAAGAACTTAACACCGGGGAGCTGTTTTTT. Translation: CASSQELNTGELFF.

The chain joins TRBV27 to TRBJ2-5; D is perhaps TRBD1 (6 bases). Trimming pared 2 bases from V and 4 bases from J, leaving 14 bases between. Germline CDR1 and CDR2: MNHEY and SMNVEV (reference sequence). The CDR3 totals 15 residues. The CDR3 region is CASSLRSGEVETQYF. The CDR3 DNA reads TGTGCCAGCAGTTTACGGTCAGGGGAAGTAGAGACCCAGTACTTC.

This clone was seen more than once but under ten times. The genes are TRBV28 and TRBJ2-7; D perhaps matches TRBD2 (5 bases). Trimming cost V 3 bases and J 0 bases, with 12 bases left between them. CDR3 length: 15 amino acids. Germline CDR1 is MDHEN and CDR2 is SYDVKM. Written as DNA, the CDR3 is TGTGCCAGCAGTTTGGCATCAACTAGCTCCTACGAGCAGTACTTC. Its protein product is CASSLASTSSYEQYF.

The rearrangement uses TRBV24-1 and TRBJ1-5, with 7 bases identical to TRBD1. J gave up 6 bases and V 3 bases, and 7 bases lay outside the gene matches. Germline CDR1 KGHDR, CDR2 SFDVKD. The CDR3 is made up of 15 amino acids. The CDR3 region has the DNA TGTGCCACCAGTGATAACGACAGGGTCGGTCAGCCCCAGCATTTT. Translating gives CATSDNDRVGQPQHF.

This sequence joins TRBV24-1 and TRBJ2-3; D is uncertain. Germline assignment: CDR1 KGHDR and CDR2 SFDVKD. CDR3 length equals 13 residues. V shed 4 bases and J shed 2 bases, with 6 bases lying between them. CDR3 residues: CATSEQYTDTQYF. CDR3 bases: TGTGCCACCAGTGAACAGTACACAGATACGCAGTATTTT.

Written as DNA, the CDR3 is TGTGCCACCAGTGATTCAGGGACAGAAAATTACAATGAGCAGTTCTTC. Translated: CATSDSGTENYNEQFF. This rearrangement joins TRBV24-1 to TRBJ2-1; 7 bases are a match to TRBD1. Losses at the gene ends were 2 bases for V and 4 bases for J; bases not matched to a gene: 7. This CDR3 region has 16 residues. Germline-derived CDR1 and CDR2 are KGHDR and SFDVKD.

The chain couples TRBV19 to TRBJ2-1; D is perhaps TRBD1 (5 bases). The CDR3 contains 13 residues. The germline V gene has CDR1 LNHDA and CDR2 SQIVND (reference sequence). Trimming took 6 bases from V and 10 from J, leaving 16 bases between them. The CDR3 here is CASRTAMWLEQFF. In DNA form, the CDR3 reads TGTGCCAGTAGGACAGCAATGTGGTTGGAGCAGTTCTTC.

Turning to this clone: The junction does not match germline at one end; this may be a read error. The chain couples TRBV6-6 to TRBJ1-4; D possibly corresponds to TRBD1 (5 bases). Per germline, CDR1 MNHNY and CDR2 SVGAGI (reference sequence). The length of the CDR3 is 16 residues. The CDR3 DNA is TGTGCCAGCAGTAACTCTCTGGGGGGACTTAATGAAAAACTGTTTTTT. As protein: CASSNSLGGLNEKLFF.

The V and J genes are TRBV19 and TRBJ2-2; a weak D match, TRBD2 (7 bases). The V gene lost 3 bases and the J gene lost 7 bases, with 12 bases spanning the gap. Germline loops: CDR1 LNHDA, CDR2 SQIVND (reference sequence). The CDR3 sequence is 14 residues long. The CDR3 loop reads CASSMGGAGGELFF. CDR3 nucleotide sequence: TGTGCCAGTAGTATGGGGGGGGCTGGCGGGGAGCTGTTTTTT.

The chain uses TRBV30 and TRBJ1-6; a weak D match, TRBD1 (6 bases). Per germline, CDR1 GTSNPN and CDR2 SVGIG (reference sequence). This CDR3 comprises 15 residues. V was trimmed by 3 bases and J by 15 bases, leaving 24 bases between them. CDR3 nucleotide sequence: TGTGCCTGGAGCCATAGTGACAGGTCCCTCTGGGGCCTCCACTTT. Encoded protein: CAWSHSDRSLWGLHF.

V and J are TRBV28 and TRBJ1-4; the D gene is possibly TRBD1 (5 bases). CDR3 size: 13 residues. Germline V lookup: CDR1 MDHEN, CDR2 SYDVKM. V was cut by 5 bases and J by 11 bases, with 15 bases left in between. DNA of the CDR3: TGTGCCAGCAGTCCGGGACGGGAAGGGAAACTGTTTTTT. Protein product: CASSPGREGKLFF.